Sequencing of this T cell receptor beta chain was carried out in a study of blood T cell repertoires in COVID-19. In the study overall: Sites in the United States, Italy and Spain provided acute and convalescent COVID-19 samples. The analysed material was cDNA or gDNA that came from T cells, B-cell-depleted T cells, or PBMCs.

Methods used by the authors: Reference gene primers were amplified, and this amplification served to estimate nucleated cell counts. The method was immunoSEQ multiplex PCR; TCRdb's version includes in-frame clones alone and lacks a portion of them. That table is the source of V, J and clone size, and D and trimming were worked out from the DNA. The profile covers about 140,000 clones, with around 88% appearing a single time and less than 2% taken by the ten largest. Trimming left V 2 bases short and J 6 bases short, with 10 bases between. Per the germline V gene, CDR1 is KGHSH and CDR2 is LQKENI. There are 13 residues in the CDR3.

Sequenced input: peripheral blood. The chain couples TRBV18 to TRBJ1-2; D gene unclear. The sequence was collected from a woman in her fifties or sixties with acute or convalescent COVID-19. The CDR3 sequence is CASSPRQVDGYTF. The CDR3 DNA reads TGTGCCAGCTCACCAAGGCAGGTCGATGGCTACACCTTC.